This TCR beta chain was observed in a study of B cell selection in AIRE deficiency (dated by TCRdb to about 2019). Broadly, across the study: A comparison of TCRbeta repertoires of sorted blood CD4+ conventional T cells and regulatory T cells was made between AIRE-deficient patients and healthy controls. The TCR-sequenced cohort comprised roughly five AIRE-deficient APECED patients and roughly five healthy control donors.

Points the paper makes about the study in general: Among approximately 3,500 shared Treg TCRbeta sequences, 31.6% were shared exclusively by healthy donors and around 8.7% exclusively by patients, which suggests that Treg selection is less efficient in the absence of AIRE. Around 31% of the Treg TCRbeta sequences shared among healthy donors turned up in patient Tconv cells, suggesting that Treg-biased clones are diverted into the Tconv compartment. In terms of TCRBV gene usage, CDR3 length and TCR diversity, Tconv and Treg cells from AIRE-deficient patients looked similar to Tconv and Treg cells from healthy donors. Only TCRbeta chains were sequenced, and about 40% of the Treg sequences shared among healthy donors were also detected in healthy Tconv cells, possibly owing to differing TCRalpha chains. Shared Treg sequences had shorter CDR3s, reflecting a bias toward rearrangements with few non-templated nucleotide insertions.

On this clone itself: Its antigen target is currently unknown. Base qualities were left out, and no much larger clone turns up one base away.

The immunoSEQ platform was used to sequence the TCRbeta chain. The published analysis was carried out like this. Pooled Treg repertoires yielded roughly 5.3x10^4 distinct TCRbeta sequences from patients and approximately 8.9x10^4 from healthy donors. Treg TCRbeta sequences shared by two or more individuals were defined as public, and these public Treg TCRbeta sequences were subsequently searched for in Tconv repertoires. To test for differences between groups, Mann-Whitney U tests with Bonferroni-Dunn correction were run in GraphPad Prism 7.03. What TCRdb holds here is the immuneACCESS table cut down to in-frame rearrangements. Part of the clones is not present; checked against another copy, under half of the missing clones reflect an unresolved V gene, and the others are unexplained. That table gives V, J and clone size, and the DNA gave D and trimming. The sample table records 11,000 to 15,000 clones; about 92% of these occur just once. More than 1% of the sample is taken by the ten largest.

Looking up the germline V gene yields CDR1 SGHTA and CDR2 FQGNSA. The CDR3 measures 15 amino acids from cysteine to phenylalanine. Only the CDR3 DNA stays, 45 bases, in frame from base 1. V is pruned by 5 bases and J by 4 bases, leaving 5 bases of the junction without a gene match. CD4+CD25hiCD127low/negative cells were sorted as the regulatory T cell population. APECED syndrome was present in the AIRE-deficient patients. Tconv and Treg cells for TCRbeta sequencing were sorted on a FACSAria flow cytometer. The sorted cells were collected in 5-ml round-bottom polystyrene tubes, and the dry cell pellets were frozen at -80 degrees C prior to sequencing.

This chain joins TRBV7-2 to TRBJ1-4, with 9 middle bases fitting TRBD1. The clonotype comes from a human donor with AIRE deficiency. The specimen sequenced was Tregs sorted from PBMCs. At the DNA level, the sequence is TGTGCCAGCAGCCCTAAGACAGGGGGTAATGAAAAACTGTTTTTT. Its amino acids are CASSPKTGGNEKLFF. The full variable domain, with segments outside the CDR3 supplied by the reference TRBV7-2 and TRBJ1-4 proteins, appears as GAGVSQSPSNKVTEKGKDVELRCDPISGHTALYWYRQSLGQGLEFLIYFQGNSAPDKSGLPSDRFSAERTGGSVSTLTIQRTQQEDSAVYLCASSPKTGGNEKLFFGSGTQLSVL.